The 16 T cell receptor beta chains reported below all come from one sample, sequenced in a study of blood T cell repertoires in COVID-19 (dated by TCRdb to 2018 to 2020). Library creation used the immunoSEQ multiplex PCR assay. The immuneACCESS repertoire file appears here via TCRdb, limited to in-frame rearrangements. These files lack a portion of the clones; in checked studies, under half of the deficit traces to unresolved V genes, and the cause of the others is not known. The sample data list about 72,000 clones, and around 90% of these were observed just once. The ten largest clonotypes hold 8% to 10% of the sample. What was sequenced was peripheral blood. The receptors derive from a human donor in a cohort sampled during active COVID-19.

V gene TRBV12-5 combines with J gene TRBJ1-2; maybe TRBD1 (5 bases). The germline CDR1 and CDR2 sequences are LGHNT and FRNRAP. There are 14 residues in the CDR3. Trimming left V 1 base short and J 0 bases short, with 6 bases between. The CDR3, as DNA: TGTGCTAGTGGTTTGGGACAGTCTAACTATGGCTACACCTTC. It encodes CASGLGQSNYGYTF.

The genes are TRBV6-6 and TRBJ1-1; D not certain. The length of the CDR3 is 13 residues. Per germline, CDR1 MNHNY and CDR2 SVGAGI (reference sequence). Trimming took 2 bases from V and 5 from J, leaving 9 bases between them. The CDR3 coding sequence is TGTGCCAGCAGTTACGCTGACATGACTGAAGCTTTCTTT. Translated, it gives CASSYADMTEAFF.

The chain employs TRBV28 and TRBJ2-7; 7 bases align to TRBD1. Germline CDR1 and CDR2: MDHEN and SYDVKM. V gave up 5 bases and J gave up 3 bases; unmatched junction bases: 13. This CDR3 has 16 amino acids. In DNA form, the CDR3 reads TGTGCCAGCAGTCAGCTTGGGGGACAGACCCTCTACGAGCAGTACTTC. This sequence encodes CASSQLGGQTLYEQYF.

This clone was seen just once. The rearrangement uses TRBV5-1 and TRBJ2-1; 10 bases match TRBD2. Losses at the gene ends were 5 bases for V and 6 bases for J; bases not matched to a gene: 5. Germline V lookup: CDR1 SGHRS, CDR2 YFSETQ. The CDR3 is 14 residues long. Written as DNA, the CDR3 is TGCGCCAGCAGAGGGCTAGCGGGAGTCAATGAGCAGTTCTTC. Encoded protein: CASRGLAGVNEQFF.

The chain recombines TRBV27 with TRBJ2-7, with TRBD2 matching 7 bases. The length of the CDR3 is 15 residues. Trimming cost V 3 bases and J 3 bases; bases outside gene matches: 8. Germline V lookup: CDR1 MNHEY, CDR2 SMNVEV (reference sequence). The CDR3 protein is CASSFGAGNVYEQYF. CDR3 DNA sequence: TGTGCCAGCAGTTTTGGAGCGGGAAATGTCTACGAGCAGTACTTC.

In DNA form, the CDR3 reads TGCAGCGCCCGGGACTTCGGGGAGCTGTTTTTT. This sequence encodes CSARDFGELFF. The genes are TRBV29-1 and TRBJ2-2; maybe TRBD2 (6 bases). This CDR3 is built from 11 residues. Trimming took off 7 bases at V and 7 bases at J, with 10 bases between the two ends. From germline, CDR1 is SQVTM and CDR2 ANQGSEA.

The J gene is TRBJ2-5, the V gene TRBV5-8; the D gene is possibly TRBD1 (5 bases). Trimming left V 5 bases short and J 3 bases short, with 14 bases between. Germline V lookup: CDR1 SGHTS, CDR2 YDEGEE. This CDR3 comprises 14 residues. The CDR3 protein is CASRLPGSEETQYF. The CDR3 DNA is TGTGCCAGCAGATTACCAGGGTCGGAAGAGACCCAGTACTTC. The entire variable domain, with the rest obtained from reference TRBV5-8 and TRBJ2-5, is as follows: EAGVTQSPTHLIKTRGQQATLRCSPISGHTSVYWYQQALGLGLQFLLWYDEGEERNRGNFPPRFSGRQFPNYSSELNVNALELEDSALYLCASRLPGSEETQYFGPGTRLLVL.

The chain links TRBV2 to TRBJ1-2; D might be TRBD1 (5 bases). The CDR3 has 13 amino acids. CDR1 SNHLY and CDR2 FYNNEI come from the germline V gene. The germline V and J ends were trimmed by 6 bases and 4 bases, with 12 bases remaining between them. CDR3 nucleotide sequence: TGTGCCAGCAGAGGGGAGGGGCTCTATGGCTACACCTTC. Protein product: CASRGEGLYGYTF.

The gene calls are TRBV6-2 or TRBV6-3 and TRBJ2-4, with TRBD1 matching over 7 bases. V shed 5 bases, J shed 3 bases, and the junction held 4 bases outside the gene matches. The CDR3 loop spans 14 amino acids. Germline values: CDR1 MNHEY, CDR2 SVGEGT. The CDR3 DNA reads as TGTGCCAGCAGTAGACAGGGATACAAAAACATTCAGTACTTC. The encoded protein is CASSRQGYKNIQYF.

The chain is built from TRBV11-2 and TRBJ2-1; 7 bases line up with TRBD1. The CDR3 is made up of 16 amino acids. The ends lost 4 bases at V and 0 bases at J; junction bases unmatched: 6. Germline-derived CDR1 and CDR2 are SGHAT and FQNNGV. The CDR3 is CASSWRTGSSYNEQFF. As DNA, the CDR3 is TGTGCCAGCAGCTGGAGGACAGGAAGCTCCTACAATGAGCAGTTCTTC.

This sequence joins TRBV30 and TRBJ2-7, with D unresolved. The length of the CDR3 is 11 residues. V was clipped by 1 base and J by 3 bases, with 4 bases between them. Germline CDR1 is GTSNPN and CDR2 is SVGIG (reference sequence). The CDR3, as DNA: TGTGCCTGGAGTGCAGACTACGAGCAGTACTTC. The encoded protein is CAWSADYEQYF.

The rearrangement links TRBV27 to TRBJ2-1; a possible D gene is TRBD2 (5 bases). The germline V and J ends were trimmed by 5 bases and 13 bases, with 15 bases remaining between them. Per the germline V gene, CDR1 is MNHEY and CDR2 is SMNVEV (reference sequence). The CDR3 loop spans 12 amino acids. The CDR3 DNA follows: TGTGCCAGCAGTCTCTTAGCGCATCCCCAGTTCTTC. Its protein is CASSLLAHPQFF.

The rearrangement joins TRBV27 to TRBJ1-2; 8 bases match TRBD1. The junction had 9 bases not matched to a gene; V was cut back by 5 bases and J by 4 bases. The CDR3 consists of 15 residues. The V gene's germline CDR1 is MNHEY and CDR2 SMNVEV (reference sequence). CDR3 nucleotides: TGTGCCAGCAGTCCTCGGACAGGGAACGGCTATGGCTACACCTTC. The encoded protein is CASSPRTGNGYGYTF.

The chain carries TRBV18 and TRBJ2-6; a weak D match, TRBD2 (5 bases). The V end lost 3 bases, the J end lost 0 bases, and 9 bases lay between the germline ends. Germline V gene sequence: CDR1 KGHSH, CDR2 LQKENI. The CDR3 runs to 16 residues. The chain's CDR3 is CASSPTISSGANVLTF. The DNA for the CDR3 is TGTGCCAGCTCACCGACTATAAGCTCTGGGGCCAACGTCCTGACTTTC. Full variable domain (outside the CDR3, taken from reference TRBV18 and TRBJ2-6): NAGVMQNPRHLVRRRGQEARLRCSPMKGHSHVYWYRQLPEEGLKFMVYLQKENIIDESGMPKERFSAEFPKEGPSILRIQQVVRGDSAAYFCASSPTISSGANVLTFGAGSRLTVL.

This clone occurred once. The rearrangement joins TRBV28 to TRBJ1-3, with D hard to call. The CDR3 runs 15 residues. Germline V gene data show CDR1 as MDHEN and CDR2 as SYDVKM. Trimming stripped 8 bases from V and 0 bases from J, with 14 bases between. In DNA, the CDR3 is TGTGCCAGCGCGCCCCCCCCGGTCTCTGGAAACACCATATATTTT. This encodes CASAPPPVSGNTIYF.

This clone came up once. CDR3 protein: CASIRQGASLYGYTF. CDR3 DNA: TGTGCCAGCATCAGACAGGGGGCCTCCCTCTATGGCTACACCTTC. This chain joins TRBV28 and TRBJ1-2, with 10 positions matching TRBD1. The CDR3 consists of 15 residues. Trimming removed 7 bases from V and 4 bases from J; junction bases left unmatched: 9. Germline-derived CDR1 and CDR2 are MDHEN and SYDVKM.